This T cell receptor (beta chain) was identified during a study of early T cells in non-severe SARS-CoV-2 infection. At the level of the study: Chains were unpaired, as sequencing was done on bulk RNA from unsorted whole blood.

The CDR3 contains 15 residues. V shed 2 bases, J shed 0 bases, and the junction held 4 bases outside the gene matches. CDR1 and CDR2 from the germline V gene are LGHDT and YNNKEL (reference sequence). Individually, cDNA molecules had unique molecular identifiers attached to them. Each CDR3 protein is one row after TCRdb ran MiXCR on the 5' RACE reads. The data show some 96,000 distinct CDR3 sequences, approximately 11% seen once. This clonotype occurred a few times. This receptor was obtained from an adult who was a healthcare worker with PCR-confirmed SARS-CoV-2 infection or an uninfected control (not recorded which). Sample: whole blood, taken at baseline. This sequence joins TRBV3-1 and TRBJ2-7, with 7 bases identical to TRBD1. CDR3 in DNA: TGTGCCAGCAGCCAACGACAGGGAACCTCCTACGAGCAGTACTTC. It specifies CASSQRQGTSYEQYF.